These 16 T cell receptor beta chains were all obtained from the same sample, sequenced in a study of T cell responses to AZD1222 COVID-19 vaccine. Profiled with immunoSEQ multiplex PCR; TCRdb holds only in-frame clones, not every one. The sample has 130,000 to 150,000 clones; around 90% are singletons. Material: peripheral blood, obtained on day 0 of AZD1222 vaccination. These receptors came from an adult in good health.

The gene calls are TRBV9 and TRBJ2-2; TRBD2 is a possible D gene (5 bases). Germline values: CDR1 SGDLS, CDR2 YYNGEE. The V end lost 5 bases, the J end lost 5 bases, and 13 bases lay between the germline ends. This CDR3 has 14 residues. This chain's CDR3 is CASRSGRQTGELFF. Written as DNA, the CDR3 is TGTGCCAGCAGGAGCGGCAGGCAGACCGGGGAGCTGTTTTTT. Drawing the rest from reference TRBV9 and TRBJ2-2, the complete variable domain is DSGVTQTPKHLITATGQRVTLRCSPRSGDLSVYWYQQSLDQGLQFLIQYYNGEERAKGNILERFSAQQFPDLHSELNLSSLELGDSALYFCASRSGRQTGELFFGEGSRLTVL.

This chain joins TRBV19 and TRBJ1-2; D uncertain. Trimming took off 1 base at V and 5 bases at J, with 5 bases between the two ends. This CDR3 is 12 amino acids long. CDR1 and CDR2 from the germline V gene are LNHDA and SQIVND (reference sequence). CDR3 DNA sequence: TGTGCCAGTAGTATAGCGGCGTATGGCTACACCTTC. This gives the protein CASSIAAYGYTF. The full variable domain, with the rest looked up from reference TRBV19 and TRBJ1-2, is DGGITQSPKYLFRKEGQNVTLSCEQNLNHDAMYWYRQDPGQGLRLIYYSQIVNDFQKGDIAEGYSVSREKKESFPLTVTSAQKNPTAFYLCASSIAAYGYTFGSGTRLTVV.

The J gene is TRBJ1-5, the V gene TRBV7-2, with 7 nucleotides matching TRBD1. The CDR3 runs to 16 residues. The ends lost 0 bases at V and 5 bases at J; junction bases unmatched: 7. Germline CDR1 is SGHTA and CDR2 is FQGNSA. The DNA for the CDR3 is TGTGCCAGCAGCTTAGCTGAGCACAGGGGTTATCAGCCCCAGCATTTT. Protein sequence: CASSLAEHRGYQPQHF.

This chain joins TRBV7-3 and TRBJ2-1; D is perhaps TRBD2 (6 bases). Trimming took off 4 bases at V and 9 bases at J, with 13 bases between the two ends. CDR1 and CDR2 from the germline V gene are SGHTA and FQGTGA. The CDR3 covers 13 residues. The chain's CDR3 is CASSSPGRSEQFF. Written as DNA, the CDR3 is TGTGCCAGCAGCTCCCCTGGGAGGAGTGAGCAGTTCTTC.

The V gene is TRBV4-2, the J gene TRBJ1-3; tentatively, D is TRBD1 (5 bases). The CDR3 is made up of 16 amino acids. V lost 4 bases and J lost 2, with 15 bases in between. The germline V gene has CDR1 LGHNA and CDR2 YNFKEQ. The DNA for the CDR3 is TGTGCCAGCAGCCTGCAGTGGGGCCGGGCTGGAAACACCATATATTTT. This encodes CASSLQWGRAGNTIYF.

The CDR3 is CAISESSIETNEKLFF. The CDR3 DNA reads as TGTGCCATCAGTGAGTCGAGTATTGAAACTAATGAAAAACTGTTTTTT. The rearrangement links TRBV10-3 to TRBJ1-4, with D unclear. CDR3 length: 16 residues. The germline V and J ends were trimmed by 0 bases and 1 base, with 9 bases remaining between them. Germline V CDR1 and CDR2: ENHRY, SYGVKD.

The gene calls are TRBV19 and TRBJ2-5, with 8 bases that match TRBD1. Per the germline V gene, CDR1 is LNHDA and CDR2 is SQIVND (reference sequence). This CDR3 spans 13 amino acids. V was pared by 6 bases and J by 2 bases, with 2 bases of the junction left unmatched. CDR3 loop: CASSRDRQETQYF. The CDR3 DNA is TGTGCCAGTAGCAGGGACAGGCAAGAGACCCAGTACTTC.

The genes are TRBV5-1 and TRBJ1-1; no reliable D call. The CDR3 has 14 residues. Germline CDR1 SGHRS, CDR2 YFSETQ. V lost 4 bases to trimming and J lost 0 bases, with 10 bases between them. This CDR3 is CASSRMAMNTEAFF. The CDR3 region has the DNA TGCGCCAGCAGCCGGATGGCCATGAACACTGAAGCTTTCTTT. Using reference TRBV5-1 and TRBJ1-1 for the parts outside the CDR3, the full variable domain is KAGVTQTPRYLIKTRGQQVTLSCSPISGHRSVSWYQQTPGQGLQFLFEYFSETQRNKGNFPGRFSGRQFSNSRSEMNVSTLELGDSALYLCASSRMAMNTEAFFGQGTRLTVV.

A few counts support this clone. The chain joins TRBV5-1 to TRBJ1-2; a weak D match, TRBD1 (6 bases). CDR1 is SGHRS and CDR2 is YFSETQ in the germline V gene. V lost 4 bases, J lost 2 bases, and 18 bases lay in between. The CDR3 runs to 16 residues. The CDR3 sequence is CASSPVGASINYGYTF. CDR3 nucleotide sequence: TGCGCCAGCAGCCCCGTGGGGGCTTCGATCAACTATGGCTACACCTTC.

The chain employs TRBV24-1 and TRBJ2-1, with 10 bases aligning to TRBD2. Looked up from germline, CDR1 is KGHDR and CDR2 is SFDVKD. This CDR3 region has 16 residues. Trimming removed 4 bases from V and 3 bases from J; junction bases left unmatched: 5. CDR3 sequence (DNA): TGTGCCACCAGTGACTCTAGCGGGAGTGTCTACAATGAGCAGTTCTTC. Its translation: CATSDSSGSVYNEQFF.

V gene TRBV7-9 combines with J gene TRBJ2-3; 10 bases agree with TRBD1. This CDR3 has 14 amino acids. V was clipped by 5 bases and J by 8 bases; unmatched bases: 7. In germline, CDR1 is SEHNR, CDR2 FQNEAQ (reference sequence). CDR3 protein: CASSRDRGSGTQYF. The CDR3 DNA sequence: TGTGCCAGCAGCCGGGACAGGGGCTCAGGTACGCAGTATTTT. The full variable domain, its missing parts supplied by reference TRBV7-9 and TRBJ2-3, is DTGVSQNPRHKITKRGQNVTFRCDPISEHNRLYWYRQTLGQGPEFLTYFQNEAQLEKSRLLSDRFSAERPKGSFSTLEIQRTEQGDSAMYLCASSRDRGSGTQYFGPGTRLTVL.

In this sample, this clone turned up a few times. This chain uses TRBV7-6 with TRBJ2-2; D remains ambiguous. Between the trimmed V and J ends, which lost 3 bases and 3 bases, there was a span of 5 bases. The length of the CDR3 is 13 residues. Germline V CDR1 and CDR2: SGHVS, FNYEAQ. CDR3 sequence: CASSFTDTGELFF. CDR3 DNA: TGTGCCAGCAGCTTTACTGACACCGGGGAGCTGTTTTTT.

CDR3 in amino acids: CASTLTGVTGTGELFF. The DNA for the CDR3 is TGCGCCAGCACCCTCACAGGGGTGACGGGTACCGGGGAGCTGTTTTTT. The J gene is TRBJ2-2, the V gene TRBV5-1; 7 bases fit TRBD1. The junction had 13 bases not matched to a gene; V was cut back by 6 bases and J by 5 bases. The CDR3 is 16 amino acids. Germline V gene data show CDR1 as SGHRS and CDR2 as YFSETQ.

This sequence joins TRBV3-1 (or the pseudogene TRBV3-2) and TRBJ1-6; D might be TRBD1 (5 bases). The CDR3 has 14 residues. Per the germline V gene, CDR1 is LGHDT and CDR2 is YNNKEL (reference sequence). Trimming removed 0 bases from V and 11 bases from J, with 11 bases in between. In nucleotides, the CDR3 is TGTGCCAGCAGCCAAGATCAGGGAGGAACACCCCTCCACTTT. The encoded protein is CASSQDQGGTPLHF.

The chain recombines TRBV20-1 with TRBJ2-1; D is undetermined. From germline, CDR1 is DFQATT and CDR2 SNEGSKA (reference sequence). CDR3 size: 8 residues. The V and J ends lost 6 bases and 13 bases respectively, with 7 bases between them. CDR3 coding DNA: TGCAGTGCCGCCCACCAGTTCTTC. It encodes CSAAHQFF.

This sequence joins TRBV6-4 and TRBJ2-3; D remains unclear. The CDR3 totals 16 residues. Trimming stripped 0 bases from V and 0 bases from J, with 10 bases between. CDR1 is MRHNA, CDR2 SNTAGT, per germline. The CDR3 DNA reads as TGTGCCAGCAGTGACTCGAACGGGTCTAGCACAGATACGCAGTATTTT. It yields the protein CASSDSNGSSTDTQYF.